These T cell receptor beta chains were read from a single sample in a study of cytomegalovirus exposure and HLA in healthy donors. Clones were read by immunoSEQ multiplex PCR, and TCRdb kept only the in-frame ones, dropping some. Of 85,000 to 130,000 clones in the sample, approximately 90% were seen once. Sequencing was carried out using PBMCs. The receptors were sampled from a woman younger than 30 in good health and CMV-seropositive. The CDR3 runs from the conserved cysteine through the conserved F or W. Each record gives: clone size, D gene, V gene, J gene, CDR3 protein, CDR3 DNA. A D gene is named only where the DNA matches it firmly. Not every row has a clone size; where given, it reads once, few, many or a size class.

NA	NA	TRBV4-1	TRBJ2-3	CASSPRGVRTYTDTQYF	TGCGCCAGCAGCCCCCGCGGGGTCCGTACTTACACAGATACGCAGTATTTT
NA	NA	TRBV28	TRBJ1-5	CASSLWAGASNQPQHF	TGTGCCAGCAGTTTATGGGCAGGCGCTAGCAATCAGCCCCAGCATTTT
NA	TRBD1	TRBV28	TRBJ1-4	CASSFGIRQGGEKLFF	TGTGCCAGCAGTTTTGGGATAAGACAGGGAGGTGAAAAACTGTTTTTT
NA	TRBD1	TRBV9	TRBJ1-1	CASRQGVGTEAFF	TGTGCCTCTCGACAGGGAGTTGGCACTGAAGCTTTCTTT
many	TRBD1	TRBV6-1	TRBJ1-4	CASSDGTGGFEKLFF	TGTGCCAGCAGTGATGGGACAGGGGGCTTTGAAAAACTGTTTTTT
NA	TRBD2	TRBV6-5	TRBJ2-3	CASSSPSGDTDTQYF	TGTGCCAGCAGTTCCCCTAGCGGGGACACAGATACGCAGTATTTT
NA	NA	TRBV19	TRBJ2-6	CASRWTRPSGGANVLTF	TGTGCCAGTAGATGGACCAGGCCCTCGGGGGGGGCCAACGTCCTGACTTTC
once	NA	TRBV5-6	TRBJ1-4	CASSSRGVEKLFF	TGTGCCAGCAGCTCCAGGGGAGTTGAAAAACTGTTTTTT
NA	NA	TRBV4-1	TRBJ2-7	CASSQPGREYEQYF	TGCGCCAGCAGCCAACCGGGACGGGAGTACGAGCAGTACTTC
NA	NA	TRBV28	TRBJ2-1	CASKFGGALSYNEQFF	TGTGCCAGCAAGTTTGGGGGGGCACTCTCCTACAATGAGCAGTTCTTC
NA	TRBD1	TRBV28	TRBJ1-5	CASSSGRQGMDQPQHF	TGTGCCAGCAGTTCCGGACGACAGGGGATGGATCAGCCCCAGCATTTT
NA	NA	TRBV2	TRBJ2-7	CASSETGTSGDEQYF	TGTGCCAGCAGTGAAACGGGGACATCGGGCGACGAGCAGTACTTC
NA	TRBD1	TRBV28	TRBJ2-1	CASYRGVVKNEQFF	TGTGCCAGCTACAGGGGTGTAGTGAAAAATGAGCAGTTCTTC
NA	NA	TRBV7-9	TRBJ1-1	CASSFQATEAFF	TGTGCCAGCAGCTTCCAGGCCACTGAAGCTTTCTTT